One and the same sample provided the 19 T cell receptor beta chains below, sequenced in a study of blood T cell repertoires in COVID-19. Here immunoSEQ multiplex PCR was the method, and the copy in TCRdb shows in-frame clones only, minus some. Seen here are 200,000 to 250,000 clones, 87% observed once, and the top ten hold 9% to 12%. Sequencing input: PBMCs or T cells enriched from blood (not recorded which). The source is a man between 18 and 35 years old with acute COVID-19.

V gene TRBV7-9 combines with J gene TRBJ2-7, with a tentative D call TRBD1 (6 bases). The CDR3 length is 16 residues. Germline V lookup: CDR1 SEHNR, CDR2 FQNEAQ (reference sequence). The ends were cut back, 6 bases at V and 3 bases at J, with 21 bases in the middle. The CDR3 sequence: CASRPKTGELIYEQYF. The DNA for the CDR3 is TGTGCCAGCAGGCCCAAGACAGGCGAACTAATCTACGAGCAGTACTTC.

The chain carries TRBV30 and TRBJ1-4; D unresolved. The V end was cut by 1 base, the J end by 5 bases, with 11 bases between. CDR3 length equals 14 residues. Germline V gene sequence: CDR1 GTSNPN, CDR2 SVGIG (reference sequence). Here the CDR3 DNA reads TGTGCCTGGAGTGGAGGAGGACGGAATGAAAAACTGTTTTTT. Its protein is CAWSGGGRNEKLFF.

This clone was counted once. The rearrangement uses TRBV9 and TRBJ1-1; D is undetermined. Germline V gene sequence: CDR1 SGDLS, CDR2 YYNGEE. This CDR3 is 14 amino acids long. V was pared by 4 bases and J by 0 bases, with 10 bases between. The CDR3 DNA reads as TGTGCCAGCAGCCCCCAGGCCATGAACACTGAAGCTTTCTTT. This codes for CASSPQAMNTEAFF.

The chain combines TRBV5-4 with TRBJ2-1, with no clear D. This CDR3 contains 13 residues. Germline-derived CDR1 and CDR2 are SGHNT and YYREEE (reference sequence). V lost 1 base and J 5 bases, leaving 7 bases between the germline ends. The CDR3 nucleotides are TGTGCCAGCAGCTTGCCCGGAGACAATGAGCAGTTCTTC. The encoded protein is CASSLPGDNEQFF.

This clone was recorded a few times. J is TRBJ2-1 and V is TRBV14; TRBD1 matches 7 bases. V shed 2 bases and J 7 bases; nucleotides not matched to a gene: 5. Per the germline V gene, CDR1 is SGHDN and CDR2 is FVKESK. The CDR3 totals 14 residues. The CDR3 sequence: CASSQLDRHNEQFF. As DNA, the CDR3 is TGTGCCAGCAGCCAACTGGACAGGCATAATGAGCAGTTCTTC.

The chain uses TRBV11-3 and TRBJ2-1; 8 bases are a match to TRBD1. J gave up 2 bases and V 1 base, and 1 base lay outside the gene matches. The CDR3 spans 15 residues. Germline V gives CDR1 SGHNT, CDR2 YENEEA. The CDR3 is CASSLARGPYNEQFF. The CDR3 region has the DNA TGTGCCAGCAGCTTAGCCAGGGGGCCCTACAATGAGCAGTTCTTC.

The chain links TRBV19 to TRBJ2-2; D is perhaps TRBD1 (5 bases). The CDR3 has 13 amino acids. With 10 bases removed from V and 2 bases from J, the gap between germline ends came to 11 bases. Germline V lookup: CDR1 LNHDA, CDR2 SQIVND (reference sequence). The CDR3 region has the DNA TGTGCCATTCAGGACACAAACACCGGGGAGCTGTTTTTT. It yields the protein CAIQDTNTGELFF.

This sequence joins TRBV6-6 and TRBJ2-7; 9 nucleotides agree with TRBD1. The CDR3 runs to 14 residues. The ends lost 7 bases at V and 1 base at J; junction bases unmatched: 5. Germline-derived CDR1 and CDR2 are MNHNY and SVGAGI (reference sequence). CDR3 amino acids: CASTQGAPSYEQYF. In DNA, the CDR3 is TGTGCCAGCACACAGGGGGCCCCTTCCTACGAGCAGTACTTC.

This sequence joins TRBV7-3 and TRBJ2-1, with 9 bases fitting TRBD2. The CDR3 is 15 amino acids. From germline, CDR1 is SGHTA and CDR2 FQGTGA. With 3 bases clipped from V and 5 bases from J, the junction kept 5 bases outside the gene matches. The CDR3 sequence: CASSFGGRANNEQFF. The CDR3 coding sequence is TGTGCCAGCAGCTTCGGCGGGAGGGCCAACAATGAGCAGTTCTTC.

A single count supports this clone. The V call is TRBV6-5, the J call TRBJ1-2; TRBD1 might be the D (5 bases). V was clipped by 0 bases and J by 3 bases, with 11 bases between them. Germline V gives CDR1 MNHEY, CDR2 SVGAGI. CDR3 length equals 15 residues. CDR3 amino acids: CASSYSAGRYYGYTF. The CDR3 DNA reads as TGTGCCAGCAGTTACTCGGCAGGGAGGTACTATGGCTACACCTTC.

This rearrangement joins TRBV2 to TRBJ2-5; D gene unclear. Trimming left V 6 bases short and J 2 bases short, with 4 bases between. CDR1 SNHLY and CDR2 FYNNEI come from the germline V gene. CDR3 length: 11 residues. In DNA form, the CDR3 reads TGTGCCAGCAGGACTCAAGAGACCCAGTACTTC. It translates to CASRTQETQYF.

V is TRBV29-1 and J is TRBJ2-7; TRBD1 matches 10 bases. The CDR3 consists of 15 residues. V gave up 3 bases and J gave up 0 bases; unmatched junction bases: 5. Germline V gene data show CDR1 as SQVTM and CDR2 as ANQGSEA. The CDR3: CSVDGGQGISYEQYF. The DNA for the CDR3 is TGCAGCGTTGACGGGGGACAGGGGATCTCCTACGAGCAGTACTTC.

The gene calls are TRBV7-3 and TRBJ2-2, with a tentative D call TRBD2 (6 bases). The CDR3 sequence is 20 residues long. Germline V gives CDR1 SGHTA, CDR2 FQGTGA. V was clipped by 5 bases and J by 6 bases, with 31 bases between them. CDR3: CASSETGRARRPSAPGELFF. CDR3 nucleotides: TGTGCCAGCAGCGAGACCGGGAGAGCACGTCGACCGTCGGCCCCCGGGGAGCTGTTTTTT. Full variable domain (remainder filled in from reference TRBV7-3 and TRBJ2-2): GAGVSQTPSNKVTEKGKYVELRCDPISGHTALYWYRQSLGQGPEFLIYFQGTGAADDSGLPNDRFFAVRPEGSVSTLKIQRTERGDSAVYLCASSETGRARRPSAPGELFFGEGSRLTVL.

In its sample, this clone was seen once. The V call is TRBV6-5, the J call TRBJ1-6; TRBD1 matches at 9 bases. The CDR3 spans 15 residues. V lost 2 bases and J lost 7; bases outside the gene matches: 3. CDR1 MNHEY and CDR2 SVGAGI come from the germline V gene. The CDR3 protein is CASSYTTGGNSPLHF. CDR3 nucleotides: TGTGCCAGCAGTTACACGACAGGGGGGAATTCACCCCTCCACTTT.

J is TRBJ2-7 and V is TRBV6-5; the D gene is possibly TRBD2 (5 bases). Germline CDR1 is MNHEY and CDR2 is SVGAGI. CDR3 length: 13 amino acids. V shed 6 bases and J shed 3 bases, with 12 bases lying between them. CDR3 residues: CASSPGGLYEQYF. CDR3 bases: TGTGCCAGCAGCCCAGGAGGTCTCTACGAGCAGTACTTC.

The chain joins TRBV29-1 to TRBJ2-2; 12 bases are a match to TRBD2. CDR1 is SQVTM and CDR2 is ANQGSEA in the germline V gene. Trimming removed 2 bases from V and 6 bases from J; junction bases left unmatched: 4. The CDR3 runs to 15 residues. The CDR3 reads CSVESTSGRAGELFF. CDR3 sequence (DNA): TGCAGCGTTGAATCGACTAGCGGGAGAGCCGGGGAGCTGTTTTTT.

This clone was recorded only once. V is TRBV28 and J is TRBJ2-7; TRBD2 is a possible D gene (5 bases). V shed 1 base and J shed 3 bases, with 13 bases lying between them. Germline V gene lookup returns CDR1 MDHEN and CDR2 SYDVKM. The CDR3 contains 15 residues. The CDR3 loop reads CASSLFSEALYEQYF. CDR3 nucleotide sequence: TGTGCCAGCAGTTTATTTAGCGAGGCTCTCTACGAGCAGTACTTC.

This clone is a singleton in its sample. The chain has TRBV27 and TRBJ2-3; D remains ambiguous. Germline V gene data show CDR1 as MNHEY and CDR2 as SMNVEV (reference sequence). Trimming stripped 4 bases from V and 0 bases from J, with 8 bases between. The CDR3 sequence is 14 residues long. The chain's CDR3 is CASSSQISTDTQYF. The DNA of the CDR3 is TGTGCCAGCAGTTCCCAGATTAGCACAGATACGCAGTATTTT.

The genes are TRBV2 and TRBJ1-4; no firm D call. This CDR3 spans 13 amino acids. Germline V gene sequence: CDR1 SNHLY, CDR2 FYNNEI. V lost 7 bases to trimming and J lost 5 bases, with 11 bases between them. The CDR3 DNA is TGTGCCAGCAAGGGAGCCCCGAATGAAAAACTGTTTTTT. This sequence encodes CASKGAPNEKLFF. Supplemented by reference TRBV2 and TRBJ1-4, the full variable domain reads EPEVTQTPSHQVTQMGQEVILRCVPISNHLYFYWYRQILGQKVEFLVSFYNNEISEKSEIFDDQFSVERPDGSNFTLKIRSTKLEDSAMYFCASKGAPNEKLFFGSGTQLSVL.